Presented here are 24 T cell receptor beta chains from one specimen sequenced in a study of blood T cell repertoires in COVID-19. Clones were sequenced by immunoSEQ multiplex PCR, and TCRdb holds only the in-frame ones, with some missing. The sample yields over 65,000 clones, 75% to 95% seen once. Sequencing was performed on peripheral blood. The receptors were gathered from a woman of 80 years or more with acute or convalescent COVID-19.

The rearrangement uses TRBV10-1 and TRBJ2-1; D is unresolved. The V end was cut by 4 bases, the J end by 6 bases, with 16 bases between. CDR3 length: 15 residues. Germline V gene lookup returns CDR1 WNHNN and CDR2 SYGVQD (reference sequence). CDR3 residues: CASSGRLASGNEQFF. As DNA, the CDR3 is TGCGCCAGCAGTGGGAGACTGGCTTCGGGCAATGAGCAGTTCTTC.

Concerning this clone itself: At the DNA level, this CDR3 is encoded by other sequences in the same sample as well. The chain carries TRBV5-1 and TRBJ1-5, with 8 bases lining up with TRBD1. The junction had 2 bases not matched to a gene; V was cut back by 4 bases and J by 2 bases. The CDR3 has 14 residues. Germline-derived CDR1 and CDR2 are SGHRS and YFSETQ. The CDR3 reads CASSPGGGNQPQHF. The CDR3 DNA is TGCGCCAGCAGCCCAGGGGGCGGCAATCAGCCCCAGCATTTT.

The chain is built from TRBV19 and TRBJ2-3; TRBD1 matches 9 bases. CDR1 LNHDA and CDR2 SQIVND come from the germline V gene (reference sequence). CDR3 length equals 16 residues. Unmatched junction bases numbered 7, after V lost 4 bases and J lost 2 bases. CDR3 DNA sequence: TGTGCCAGTAGTACCAGGACAGGGGCGGTCACAGATACGCAGTATTTT. It is translated as CASSTRTGAVTDTQYF.

This sequence joins TRBV5-8 and TRBJ1-5, with D perhaps matching TRBD1 (5 bases). CDR1 and CDR2 (germline): SGHTS, YDEGEE. V was pared by 0 bases and J by 6 bases, with 10 bases between. The length of the CDR3 is 14 residues. The CDR3 DNA reads TGTGCCAGCAGCTTGGATGACAGAAGTCAGCCCCAGCATTTT. This sequence encodes CASSLDDRSQPQHF.

This sequence joins TRBV5-1 and TRBJ1-2, with a weak D call TRBD1 (5 bases). The germline V gene encodes CDR1 SGHRS and CDR2 YFSETQ. CDR3 length: 15 amino acids. Between the trimmed V and J ends, which lost 4 bases and 5 bases, there was a span of 18 bases. The CDR3 nucleotides are TGCGCCAGCAGCGGTCCAAATTCAGGGAGGTATGGCTACACCTTC. Translation: CASSGPNSGRYGYTF.

The chain combines TRBV6-5 with TRBJ1-5, with D unresolved. Germline-derived CDR1 and CDR2 are MNHEY and SVGAGI. The CDR3 is 13 residues long. V was clipped by 6 bases and J by 6 bases, with 12 bases between them. CDR3: CASSPRSSQPQHF. In nucleotides, the CDR3 is TGTGCCAGCAGCCCCCGGAGTAGTCAGCCCCAGCATTTT.

V usage is TRBV7-6 and J usage is TRBJ1-4; D is unresolved. V was pared by 3 bases and J by 8 bases, with 10 bases between. In germline, CDR1 is SGHVS, CDR2 FNYEAQ. CDR3 length: 13 amino acids. The CDR3 reads CASSFQRGEKLFF. The CDR3 DNA is TGTGCCAGCAGCTTCCAACGCGGCGAAAAACTGTTTTTT.

This clone was counted a few times. This sequence joins TRBV11-2 and TRBJ1-1; tentatively, D is TRBD1 (6 bases). CDR1 SGHAT and CDR2 FQNNGV come from the germline V gene. This CDR3 is built from 15 residues. The V end lost 3 bases, the J end lost 0 bases, and 11 bases lay between the germline ends. CDR3 nucleotides: TGTGCCAGCAGCTTTTCACGACAGGTGAACACTGAAGCTTTCTTT. Amino acid sequence: CASSFSRQVNTEAFF.

V is TRBV7-2 and J is TRBJ2-5; TRBD1 might be the D (6 bases). In germline, CDR1 is SGHTA, CDR2 FQGNSA. The V end lost 5 bases, the J end lost 2 bases, and 9 bases lay between the germline ends. The CDR3 totals 13 residues. This CDR3 reads CASSPGVQETQYF. DNA for the CDR3: TGTGCCAGCAGCCCAGGGGTTCAAGAGACCCAGTACTTC.

CDR3 bases: TGTGCCAGCAGCCAAGTCGCCGACAAGGCTGGAAACACCATATATTTT. Translation gives CASSQVADKAGNTIYF. The gene calls are TRBV3-1 (or the pseudogene TRBV3-2) and TRBJ1-3, with D unclear. CDR3 size: 16 residues. From germline, CDR1 is LGHDT and CDR2 YNNKEL (reference sequence). V was pared by 1 base and J by 2 bases, with 12 bases between.

The table lists this clone with a count of one. The rearrangement joins TRBV6-2 or TRBV6-3 to TRBJ1-2; D possibly corresponds to TRBD1 (5 bases). Deletions cut 5 bases from V and 4 bases from J, with 14 bases between. CDR1 is MNHEY, CDR2 SVGEGT, per germline. The CDR3 has 14 residues. The CDR3: CASSNLDSFYGYTF. The CDR3, as DNA: TGTGCCAGCAGTAACCTCGACAGCTTCTATGGCTACACCTTC.

The chain couples TRBV4-2 to TRBJ2-1; D is possibly TRBD1 (5 bases). This CDR3 spans 15 amino acids. The V gene's germline CDR1 is LGHNA and CDR2 YNFKEQ. V was cut by 1 base and J by 5 bases, with 12 bases left in between. The CDR3 loop reads CASSQVGGQDNEQFF. CDR3 bases: TGTGCCAGCAGCCAAGTAGGCGGACAAGACAATGAGCAGTTCTTC.

The genes are TRBV24-1 and TRBJ1-2; D is undetermined. The CDR3 covers 12 residues. Germline lookup yields CDR1 KGHDR and CDR2 SFDVKD. Between the trimmed V and J ends, which lost 2 bases and 9 bases, there was a span of 9 bases. CDR3 nucleotides: TGTGCCACCAGTGATTACGGTTCCAGCTACACCTTC. This gives the protein CATSDYGSSYTF.

V is TRBV5-1 and J is TRBJ1-6, with D hard to call. CDR3 length: 14 amino acids. V was clipped by 5 bases and J by 7 bases, with 13 bases between them. Germline V CDR1 and CDR2: SGHRS, YFSETQ. In DNA, the CDR3 is TGCGCCAGCAGGTCGGGAGGGTTGAATTCACCCCTCCACTTT. It translates to CASRSGGLNSPLHF.

The chain recombines TRBV3-1 (or the pseudogene TRBV3-2) with TRBJ2-3, with 11 bases fitting TRBD2. Germline loops: CDR1 LGHDT, CDR2 YNNKEL (reference sequence). CDR3 length: 17 amino acids. V shed 1 base and J 5 bases; nucleotides not matched to a gene: 8. The CDR3 DNA reads TGTGCCAGCAGCCAAGTCACTAGCGGGGGCGGGGGAGATACGCAGTATTTT. Protein: CASSQVTSGGGGDTQYF.

This clone was detected a few times. V is TRBV7-8 and J is TRBJ1-5; the D gene is possibly TRBD1 (5 bases). The V end lost 5 bases, the J end lost 2 bases, and 19 bases lay between the germline ends. Germline V gene lookup returns CDR1 SGHVS and CDR2 FQNEAQ. The CDR3 spans 17 residues. Here the CDR3 DNA reads TGTGCCAGCAGCAGATACGAGGCAGGGTTGGGCAATCAGCCCCAGCATTTT. Translating gives CASSRYEAGLGNQPQHF.

The chain recombines TRBV7-6 with TRBJ2-3; TRBD2 agrees at 15 bases. CDR1 is SGHVS, CDR2 FNYEAQ, per germline. CDR3 length: 19 residues. The V gene end was trimmed by 1 base and the J gene end by 2 bases; junction bases not matched to a gene: 7. Written as DNA, the CDR3 is TGTGCCAGCAGCTTAGGTTGGACTAGCGGGAGGGCCACCACAGATACGCAGTATTTT. Its translation is CASSLGWTSGRATTDTQYF.

The chain combines TRBV7-2 with TRBJ1-1; D perhaps matches TRBD1 (5 bases). The V gene's germline CDR1 is SGHTA and CDR2 FQGNSA. This CDR3 spans 16 amino acids. Trimming left V 5 bases short and J 3 bases short, with 19 bases between. The CDR3 reads CASSGIYIVGDTEAFF. The CDR3 DNA reads TGTGCCAGCAGCGGAATCTATATCGTAGGGGACACTGAAGCTTTCTTT.

The chain combines TRBV19 with TRBJ1-1; D perhaps matches TRBD1 (6 bases). The V gene's germline CDR1 is LNHDA and CDR2 SQIVND (reference sequence). The CDR3 has 12 residues. V was pared by 3 bases and J by 12 bases, with 14 bases between. The CDR3 sequence is CASSIEGERTFF. The CDR3 nucleotides read TGTGCCAGTAGTATCGAGGGGGAGAGAACTTTCTTT.

The chain employs TRBV9 and TRBJ2-7, with no clear D. Germline values: CDR1 SGDLS, CDR2 YYNGEE. This CDR3 contains 14 residues. Trimming removed 4 bases at V and 1 base at J, with 12 bases between. Here the CDR3 reads CASSPRQESYEQYF. The CDR3 nucleotides read TGTGCCAGCAGCCCCAGGCAGGAATCCTACGAGCAGTACTTC.

The genes are TRBV5-1 and TRBJ1-3, with a weak D call TRBD1 (5 bases). The CDR3 is made up of 18 amino acids. Trimming left V 3 bases short and J 0 bases short, with 19 bases between. Per the germline V gene, CDR1 is SGHRS and CDR2 is YFSETQ. In DNA, the CDR3 is TGCGCCAGCAGCTCCCGCCCCGCACAGGAACTCTCTGGAAACACCATATATTTT. It yields the protein CASSSRPAQELSGNTIYF.

This rearrangement joins TRBV9 to TRBJ1-3; D is unclear. The CDR3 is 14 residues long. V was pared by 3 bases and J by 6 bases, with 13 bases between. Germline loops: CDR1 SGDLS, CDR2 YYNGEE. Here the CDR3 reads CASSAEVLINTIYF. The CDR3 DNA is TGTGCCAGCAGCGCAGAGGTCCTTATAAACACCATATATTTT.

The chain is built from TRBV6-5 and TRBJ1-1; D is perhaps TRBD1 (6 bases). This CDR3 spans 14 amino acids. Germline CDR1 is MNHEY and CDR2 is SVGAGI. V lost 11 bases and J 0 bases, leaving 16 bases between the germline ends. The CDR3 nucleotides are TGTGCCTCCCAGGGGCCACCTATGAACACTGAAGCTTTCTTT. Its translation: CASQGPPMNTEAFF.

The chain uses TRBV2 and TRBJ2-2; TRBD2 is a possible D gene (5 bases). The CDR3 extends over 15 amino acids. The V end was cut by 2 bases, the J end by 2 bases, with 9 bases between. In germline, CDR1 is SNHLY, CDR2 FYNNEI. In DNA form, the CDR3 reads TGTGCCAGCAGTGAATGGGGAGTAAACACCGGGGAGCTGTTTTTT. This translates into CASSEWGVNTGELFF. The full variable domain, in which reference TRBV2 and TRBJ2-2 provide the parts outside the CDR3, is EPEVTQTPSHQVTQMGQEVILRCVPISNHLYFYWYRQILGQKVEFLVSFYNNEISEKSEIFDDQFSVERPDGSNFTLKIRSTKLEDSAMYFCASSEWGVNTGELFFGEGSRLTVL.